The 24 T cell receptor beta chains reported below all come from one sample, sequenced in a study of tumor and adjacent non-tumor tissue in lung cancer. No cell sorting was done before RNA was extracted from the tissue. More than 3 cm separated this lung sample from the edge of the tumor. The library came from three nested PCR rounds adapted from ARM-PCR protocols. Each CDR3 protein is one row after TCRdb ran MiXCR on the multiplex PCR reads. The sample contains roughly 49,000 distinct CDR3 sequences, about 70% of which appear only once. Sequencing was done on a sample of distant non-tumor lung tissue. The source is a woman between 55 and 75 years old with non-small cell lung cancer.

Of note for this clonotype: One end of the junction varies from germline; a read error may be responsible. The J gene is TRBJ2-3, the V gene TRBV4-3; a weak D match, TRBD2 (6 bases). CDR1 and CDR2 (germline): LGHNA, YSLEER. The CDR3 totals 16 residues. CDR3 in amino acids: CASSQMEAGRTDTQYF. CDR3 coding DNA: TGTGCCAGCAGCCAGATGGAGGCGGGGAGAACAGATACGCAGTATTTT.

This clonotype has a handful of counts. A much more abundant neighbour one base away suggests this may be a read error. This chain joins TRBV12-3 or TRBV12-4 and TRBJ2-3, with D possibly being TRBD2 (5 bases). Trimming pared 5 bases from V and 3 bases from J, leaving 15 bases between. This CDR3 is built from 15 residues. DNA for the CDR3: TGTGCCAGCAGTGTGGAGGCGGCGGTTACAGATACGCAGTATTTT. It specifies CASSVEAAVTDTQYF.

The sample holds a few counts of this clonotype. The chain is built from TRBV7-2 and TRBJ2-3; D gene uncertain. The CDR3 loop spans 16 amino acids. The V end was cut by 4 bases, the J end by 0 bases, with 14 bases between. Germline V CDR1 and CDR2: SGHTA, FQGNSA. The CDR3 is CASSSPQSHSTDTQYF. The CDR3 DNA reads TGTGCCAGCAGCTCCCCACAGTCCCATAGCACAGATACGCAGTATTTT.

Concerning this clonotype: Because the CDR3 is missing its conserved closing phenylalanine or tryptophan, this is likely a read error. No DNA is shown, since the ends of the CDR3 on it are uncertain; the CDR3 is the one TCRdb lists. This CDR3 reads CASSYSLCRDEKFS. The V gene is TRBV6-6, the J gene TRBJ2-1; the table's D call TRBD1 went unverified against the DNA. Including both end residues, the CDR3 is 14 amino acids long. Germline V gene data show CDR1 as MNHNY and CDR2 as SVGAGI (reference sequence).

Regarding this clonotype: Just one base apart from a much larger clone, this may be a read error. The chain has TRBV28 and TRBJ2-1, with 11 positions matching TRBD1. CDR1 is MDHEN, CDR2 SYDVKM, per germline. The CDR3 has 14 residues. As DNA, the CDR3 is TGTACCAGCAGTTCGGGACAGGGGGTGTTTGAGCAGTTCTTC. Translated, it gives CTSSSGQGVFEQFF.

Comment on this clonotype: The CDR3 does not close with the conserved phenylalanine or tryptophan, likely indicating a read error. It is unclear where the CDR3 begins or ends on the DNA, so no DNA is shown, and the CDR3 is as TCRdb lists it. The chain employs TRBV11-2 and TRBJ1-4. The CDR3 is 14 residues long, ends included. Germline V gene lookup returns CDR1 SGHAT and CDR2 FQNNGV. The CDR3 sequence: CASSSSATNEKLFL.

Turning to this clonotype: Compared with germline, one end of the junction differs, possibly owing to a read error. This chain connects TRBV4-1 to TRBJ2-7; maybe TRBD1 (6 bases). Looked up from germline, CDR1 is MGHRA and CDR2 is YSYEKL. The CDR3 is 15 amino acids. CDR3 residues: CASCQAGQCSYEQYF. CDR3 coding DNA: TGCGCCAGCTGCCAAGCAGGACAGTGCTCCTACGAGCAGTACTTC.

This clonotype is categorized as medium-sized. The chain has TRBV29-1 and TRBJ2-5; no reliable D call. CDR1 and CDR2 (germline): SQVTM, ANQGSEA. The CDR3 consists of 11 residues. V was cut by 2 bases and J by 5 bases, with 6 bases left in between. The CDR3 DNA sequence: TGCAGCGTTGAAAAGGGCGAGACCCAGTACTTC. The encoded protein is CSVEKGETQYF. Full variable domain (missing parts from reference TRBV29-1 and TRBJ2-5): SAVISQKPSRDICQRGTSLTIQCQVDSQVTMMFWYRQQPGQSLTLIATANQGSEATYESGFVIDKFPISRPNLTFSTLTVSNMSPEDSSIYLCSVEKGETQYFGPGTRLLVL.

With respect to this clonotype: A read error may account for a junction end that differs from germline. The V gene is TRBV4-3, the J gene TRBJ2-3; the match to TRBD2 covers 9 bases. Germline CDR1 reads LGHNA; CDR2 reads YSLEER. The CDR3 extends over 20 amino acids. The CDR3 here is CASCQDRRREGQGDIDTQYF. As DNA, the CDR3 is TGCGCCAGCTGCCAAGATAGACGGCGGGAGGGCCAAGGAGACATAGATACGCAGTATTTT.

In regard to this clonotype: Lacking the conserved final phenylalanine or tryptophan, this CDR3 likely reflects a read error. The V gene is TRBV6-2 or TRBV6-3, the J gene TRBJ1-2; D ambiguous. This CDR3 is 13 amino acids long. Per the germline V gene, CDR1 is MNHEY and CDR2 is SVGEGT. The CDR3, as DNA: TGTGCCAGCAATTACTCGGGGAATCCTGGCTACACCTCC. Protein: CASNYSGNPGYTS.

Worth noting for this clonotype: This may stem from a read error, because a much larger clone lies one nucleotide away. The rearrangement links TRBV5-4 to TRBJ2-1; 9 bases line up with TRBD2. There are 14 residues in the CDR3. V lost 0 bases, J lost 14 bases, and 9 bases stayed unmatched. Germline V gene lookup returns CDR1 SGHNT and CDR2 YYREEE (reference sequence). CDR3 amino acids: CASSLECGREGKFF. The DNA for the CDR3 is TGTGCCAGCAGCTTGGAATGTGGGCGGGAGGGGAAGTTCTTC.

On this clonotype: One junction end does not reproduce the germline sequence, and a read error may be involved. This rearrangement joins TRBV12-3 or TRBV12-4 to TRBJ1-2, with D unresolved. The length of the CDR3 is 12 residues. The CDR3 DNA reads as TGTGCCAGCAGCGAGGGATATGGTAGGGCGGCCTTC. Amino acid sequence: CASSEGYGRAAF.

The rearrangement uses TRBV6-2 or TRBV6-3 and TRBJ2-3; 11 bases match TRBD2. In germline, CDR1 is MNHEY, CDR2 SVGEGT. CDR3 length: 15 amino acids. Trimming took 3 bases from V and 5 from J; bases not matched to a gene: 4. DNA for the CDR3: TGTGCCAGCAGTTATGGACTAGCGGGTCTAGATACGCAGTATTTT. Its protein product is CASSYGLAGLDTQYF.

About this clonotype itself: This clone may be a read error of a much larger clone one base away. V and J are TRBV6-4 and TRBJ2-3; 11 nucleotides line up with TRBD2. The CDR3 covers 16 residues. Germline-derived CDR1 and CDR2 are MRHNA and SNTAGT. The CDR3 loop is CASSNSPSGGTDTQYF. The DNA of the CDR3 is TGTGCCAGCAGTAACTCGCCTAGCGGGGGGACAGATACGCAGTATTTT.

This clonotype was seen once. Mismatch with germline at one junction end may stem from a read error. The chain recombines TRBV11-3 with TRBJ1-1; D gene uncertain. There are 13 residues in the CDR3. Germline assignment: CDR1 SGHNT and CDR2 YENEEA. The CDR3 loop reads CASSFRNGPEAFF. The CDR3 bases are TGTGCCAGCAGCTTTCGGAACGGGCCTGAAGCCTTCTTT.

The rearrangement uses TRBV4-3 and TRBJ2-3; tentatively, D is TRBD2 (5 bases). Between the trimmed V and J ends, which lost 10 bases and 4 bases, there was a span of 18 bases. The CDR3 has 14 amino acids. Germline V gene data show CDR1 as LGHNA and CDR2 as YSLEER. The CDR3 loop is CANSHTSGPDTQYF. The CDR3 nucleotides read TGCGCCAACAGTCATACCAGCGGACCAGATACGCAGTATTTT.

The J gene is TRBJ1-2, the V gene TRBV6-5, with D possibly being TRBD1 (5 bases). This CDR3 has 14 amino acids. Germline V gene sequence: CDR1 MNHEY, CDR2 SVGAGI. The CDR3, as DNA: TGTGTCAGTAGCCAGGGACCCGGTGACTATGGCTACACCTTC. Amino acids: CVSSQGPGDYGYTF.

With regard to this clonotype: At one boundary the junction diverges from the germline segment, which might be a read error. The CDR3: CAGSLDAGTYGQYF. CDR3 nucleotide sequence: TGTGCCGGCAGCTTAGATGCGGGAACCTACGGGCAGTACTTC. The V call is TRBV11-3, the J call TRBJ2-7; tentatively, D is TRBD2 (6 bases). Germline CDR1 is SGHNT and CDR2 is YENEEA. The CDR3 totals 14 residues.

CDR3 DNA: TGTGTCAGTAGTTACCCGGACGGCACTGAAGCTTTCTTT. It encodes CVSSYPDGTEAFF. The V and J genes are TRBV6-6 and TRBJ1-1; D is unclear. Looked up from germline, CDR1 is MNHNY and CDR2 is SVGAGI (reference sequence). This CDR3 has 13 amino acids.

Concerning this clonotype: One junction end disagrees with the germline gene, perhaps due to a read error. The gene calls are TRBV4-1 and TRBJ2-5; the match to TRBD2 covers 10 bases. Per germline, CDR1 MGHRA and CDR2 YSYEKL. The CDR3 spans 16 residues. The CDR3 coding sequence is TGCGTCAGCAGCCAAGCGCGGACTAGCGGTCAAGAGACCCAGTACTTC. Encoded protein: CVSSQARTSGQETQYF.

A remark on this clonotype: The final CDR3 position lacks the conserved phenylalanine or tryptophan, pointing to a likely read error. V and J are TRBV11-2 and TRBJ2-5; no clear D. Germline V gives CDR1 SGHAT, CDR2 FQNNGV. The CDR3 runs to 15 residues. The CDR3 bases are TGCGTCAGCAGCTGGGGTTCCCAGGTGTCAGAGACCCAGTACCTC. Its protein is CVSSWGSQVSETQYL.

In regard to this clonotype: At one end the junction does not follow the germline gene, possibly because of a read error. V gene TRBV10-3 combines with J gene TRBJ2-5; 7 bases match TRBD1. Germline CDR1 reads ENHRY; CDR2 reads SYGVKD. This CDR3 spans 14 amino acids. The CDR3 nucleotides are TGTGCCATCTGTGCCCTCACAGGGGAAGAGACCCAATACTTC. As protein: CAICALTGEETQYF.

This clonotype was detected many times. The chain uses TRBV28 and TRBJ1-4, with 9 bases aligning to TRBD1. This CDR3 has 17 amino acids. Germline lookup yields CDR1 MDHEN and CDR2 SYDVKM. V lost 6 bases to trimming and J lost 11 bases; unmatched junction nucleotides: 19. The CDR3 region has the DNA TGTGCCAGCAGGGGGACAGGGTCCACGGTACGAATGAGGAAACTGTTTTTT. This translates into CASRGTGSTVRMRKLFF.

This clonotype was seen only a few times. A junction end diverges from the germline sequence, so it may reflect a read error. The chain uses TRBV11-1 and TRBJ2-3, with TRBD2 as a possible D gene (5 bases). CDR1 and CDR2 (germline): SGHAT, FQDESV (reference sequence). The CDR3 runs 15 residues. In DNA form, the CDR3 reads TGTGCCAGCGGGAACCAGTTCTCTAGCACAGATACGCAGTATTTC. This gives the protein CASGNQFSSTDTQYF.